This entry features one TCR beta chain sequence. Participants were aged roughly 18 to 89 years from 20 to 30 US areas. Self-reported history from a screening survey and questionnaire set each donor's cohort. The CDR3 extends over 12 amino acids. Trimming pared 2 bases from V and 7 bases from J, leaving 9 bases between. Germline V lookup: CDR1 SEHNR, CDR2 FQNEAQ (reference sequence). In the authors' methods: Amplified reference gene primers provided the basis for estimating nucleated cell counts. The assay was immunoSEQ multiplex PCR, and TCRdb's table has in-frame clones only and misses some. D and trimming come from the DNA, and the V and J calls and clone size come from that table. Altogether 200,000 to 250,000 clones are present, 85% to 90% being singletons, with the ten largest covering about 14%. These data originate in a study of blood T cell repertoires in COVID-19.

The sequencing sample was made of PBMCs or T cells enriched from blood (not recorded which). This chain uses TRBV7-9 with TRBJ2-7; possible D gene TRBD1, 5 bases. The TCR was taken from a man aged 25-45 years who had been exposed to COVID-19. This CDR3 is CASSLLPGEQYF. CDR3 nucleotides: TGTGCCAGCAGCTTACTTCCAGGGGAGCAGTACTTC. Using reference TRBV7-9 and TRBJ2-7 for the parts outside the CDR3, the full variable domain is DTGVSQNPRHKITKRGQNVTFRCDPISEHNRLYWYRQTLGQGPEFLTYFQNEAQLEKSRLLSDRFSAERPKGSFSTLEIQRTEQGDSAMYLCASSLLPGEQYFGPGTRLTVT.